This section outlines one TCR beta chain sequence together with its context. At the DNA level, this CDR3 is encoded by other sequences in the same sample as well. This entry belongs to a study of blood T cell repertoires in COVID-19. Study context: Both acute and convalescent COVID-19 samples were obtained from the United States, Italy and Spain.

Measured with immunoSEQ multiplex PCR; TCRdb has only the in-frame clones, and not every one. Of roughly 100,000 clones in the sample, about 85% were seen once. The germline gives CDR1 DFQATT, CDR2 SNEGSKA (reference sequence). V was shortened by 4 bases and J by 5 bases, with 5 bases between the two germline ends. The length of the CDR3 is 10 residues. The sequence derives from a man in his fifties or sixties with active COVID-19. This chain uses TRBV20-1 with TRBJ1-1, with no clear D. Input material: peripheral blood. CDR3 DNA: TGCAGTGCTATCCGGACTGAAGCTTTCTTT. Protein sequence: CSAIRTEAFF.